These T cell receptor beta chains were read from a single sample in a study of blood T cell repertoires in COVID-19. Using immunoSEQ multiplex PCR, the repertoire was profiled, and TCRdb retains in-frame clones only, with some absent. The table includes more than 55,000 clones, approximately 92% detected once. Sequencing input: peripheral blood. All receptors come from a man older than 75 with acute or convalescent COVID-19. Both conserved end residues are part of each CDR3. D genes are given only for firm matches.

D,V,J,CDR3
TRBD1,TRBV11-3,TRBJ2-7,CASSSRQGSYEQYF
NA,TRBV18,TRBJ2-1,CASSPYTDRNEQFF
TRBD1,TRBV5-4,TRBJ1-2,CASSLQGRYGYTF
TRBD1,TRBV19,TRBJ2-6,CASTTGTGSSGANVLTF
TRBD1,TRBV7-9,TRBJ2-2,CASSLGQGAAGELFF
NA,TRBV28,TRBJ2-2,CASRTTGSYGELFF
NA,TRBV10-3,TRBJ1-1,CAISESGPREAFF
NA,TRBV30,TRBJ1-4,CAWSVRFDGRGGFEKLFF
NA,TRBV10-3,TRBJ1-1,CAISDGLNTEAFF
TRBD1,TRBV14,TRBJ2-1,CASSQLPGQYNEQFF
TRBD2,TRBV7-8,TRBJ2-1,CASSSFWEGTANEQFF
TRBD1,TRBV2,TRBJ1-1,CASSPGTGILAEAFF
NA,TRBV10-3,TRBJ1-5,CATSRAGDNQPQHF
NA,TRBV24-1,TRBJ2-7,CATSGGGFHEQYF
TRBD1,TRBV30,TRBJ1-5,CAWSPTGVGGNQPQHF
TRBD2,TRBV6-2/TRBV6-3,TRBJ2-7,CASSYRSGLAGTYEQYF
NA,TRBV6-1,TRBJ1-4,CASSEAQAATNEKLFF
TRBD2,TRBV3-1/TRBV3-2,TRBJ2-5,CASSRTRGIDFQETQYF
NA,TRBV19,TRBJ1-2,CASSSNDQGRRYGYTF
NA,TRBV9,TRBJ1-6,CASSPQGRNSPLHF
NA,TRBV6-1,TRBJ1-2,CASSDGQGHYGYTF
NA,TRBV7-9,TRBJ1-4,CASSLEVGSQGEKLFF
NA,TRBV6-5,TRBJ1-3,CASSYSGTRSGNTIYF
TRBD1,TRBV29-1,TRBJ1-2,CSVEGGAGGSLYGYTF
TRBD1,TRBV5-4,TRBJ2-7,CASSSDRVRAEQYF
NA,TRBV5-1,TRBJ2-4,CASSLNGAKNIQYF
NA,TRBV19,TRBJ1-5,CASSGKTDSNQPQHF
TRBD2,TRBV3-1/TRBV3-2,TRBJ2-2,CASSLGLAVYTGELFF
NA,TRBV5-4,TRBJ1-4,CASSYGTRGEKLFF
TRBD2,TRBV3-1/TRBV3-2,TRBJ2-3,CASSQVKTSGSTDTQYF
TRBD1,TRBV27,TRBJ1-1,CASSFRGLGNTEAFF
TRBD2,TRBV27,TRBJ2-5,CASSPLAGGKETQYF
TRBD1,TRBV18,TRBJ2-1,CASSPLQGVGNEQFF
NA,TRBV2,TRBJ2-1,CASSEMKGQEAQFF
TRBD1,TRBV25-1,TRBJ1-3,CASSDYRGSGNTIYF
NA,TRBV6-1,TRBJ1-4,CASSEVPVNGEKLFF
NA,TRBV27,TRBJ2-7,CASSLRGRYEQYF
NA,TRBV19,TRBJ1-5,CASSTQEDQPQHF
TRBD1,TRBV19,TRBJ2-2,CASSIGTGGAITGELFF
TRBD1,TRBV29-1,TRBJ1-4,CSVYRGGEKLFF
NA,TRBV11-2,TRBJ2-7,CASSSDRITYEQYF
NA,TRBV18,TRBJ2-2,CASSPSFSINTGELFF
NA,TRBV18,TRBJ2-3,CASSPGAGGTDTQYF
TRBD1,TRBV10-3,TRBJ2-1,CAISGRQGANEQFF
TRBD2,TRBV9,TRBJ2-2,CASSVELAGAPNTGELFF
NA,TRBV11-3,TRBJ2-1,CASSLSRSEQFF
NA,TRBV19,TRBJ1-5,CASSSRTGNQPQHF
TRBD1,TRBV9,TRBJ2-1,CASSSRTGAPSNEQFF
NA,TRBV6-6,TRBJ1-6,CASSEQESSLHF
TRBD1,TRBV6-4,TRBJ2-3,CASSGQGVSTDTQYF
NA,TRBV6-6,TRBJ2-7,CASRKKGGVGEQYF
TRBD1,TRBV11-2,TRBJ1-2,CASSLAGGGGYGYTF
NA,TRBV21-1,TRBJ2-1,CASSLHTPRPSSYNEQFF
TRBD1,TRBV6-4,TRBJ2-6,CASSPDRGRGANVLTF